This TCR beta chain is from a study of HIV-infected children after antiretroviral therapy interruption. About the research overall: Most participating children were previously exposed to EBV and CMV.

The TCR library was built from RNA with a 3' RACE protocol and unique molecular identifiers. TCRdb used MiXCR to reprocess the 3' RACE reads, holding one entry per CDR3 protein. The sample consists of about 86,000 distinct CDR3 sequences, about 6.3% of them appearing once. The CDR3 consists of 16 residues. The treatment denotes: PENTA 11 planned treatment interruption arm or continuous ART arm. Cryopreserved PBMC samples required at least 5 million viable cells. This clonotype was detected many times. Its antigen is undetermined. The study's findings and limits: By the end of treatment interruption, naive CD4+ clonality (Gini) increased. Naive CD4+ sequences overlapped less between time points once interruption began.

This sample comprised CD45RA+ CD4+ T cells from PBMCs, pooled from several time points, obtained from a donor given antiretroviral therapy, either interrupted or continuous. As for subset: naive CD4+ CD45RA+ CD45RO- T cells. The chain employs TRBV21-1 and TRBJ1-1; the table's D call of TRBD1 was not tested on the DNA. TRBV21-1 is tagged as a pseudogene. This clonotype originated in a pool of human donors with HIV. The CDR3 DNA reads TGTGCCAGCAGCTCCACGCCAGGGGGAAATGACACTGAAGCTTTCTTT. Protein: CASSSTPGGNDTEAFF.